Shown below are 14 T cell receptor beta chains from a single sample sequenced in a study of yellow fever vaccine responses in identical twins. TCRdb analysed the RT-PCR reads with MiXCR anew, one entry per CDR3 protein. The data contain hundreds of distinct CDR3 sequences, about 85% of them singletons. Sequences were derived from T cells from blood (PBMCs), unsorted or a sorted subset (not recorded which), sampled before or after yellow fever vaccination (not recorded which). The receptor set was obtained from a female donor who received the yellow fever vaccine.

The chain recombines TRBV2 with TRBJ2-3; D is possibly TRBD2 (5 bases). This CDR3 is built from 13 residues. V lost 7 bases and J lost 6, with 14 bases in between. The germline V gene has CDR1 SNHLY and CDR2 FYNNEI. The CDR3 DNA reads TGTGCCAGCAATTTCCGGGGTCCCGATACGCAGTATTTT. It yields the protein CASNFRGPDTQYF.

The chain couples TRBV11-3 to TRBJ2-1; D call uncertain. V shed 1 base and J shed 2 bases, with 3 bases lying between them. The germline V gene has CDR1 SGHNT and CDR2 YENEEA. The CDR3 extends over 13 amino acids. Written as DNA, the CDR3 is TGTGCCAGCAGCTTAGTTACCTACAATGAGCAGTTCTTC. Residues: CASSLVTYNEQFF.

This sequence joins TRBV7-9 and TRBJ2-1, with a possible D match to TRBD1 (6 bases). The CDR3 is 17 residues long. Germline CDR1 reads SEHNR; CDR2 reads FQNEAQ (reference sequence). Trimming removed 6 bases at V and 8 bases at J, with 26 bases between. CDR3 nucleotide sequence: TGTGCCAGCAGTTCCGCGAGGGGGAACTCCCAGTTTTATGAGCAGTTCTTC. Its protein is CASSSARGNSQFYEQFF. Filled out from reference TRBV7-9 and TRBJ2-1, the complete variable domain reads DTGVSQNPRHKITKRGQNVTFRCDPISEHNRLYWYRQTLGQGPEFLTYFQNEAQLEKSRLLSDRFSAERPKGSFSTLEIQRTEQGDSAMYLCASSSARGNSQFYEQFFGPGTRLTVL.

The rearrangement uses TRBV7-6 and TRBJ2-1; TRBD2 agrees at 14 bases. The V gene end was trimmed by 2 bases and the J gene end by 8 bases; junction bases not matched to a gene: 8. This CDR3 contains 17 residues. From germline, CDR1 is SGHVS and CDR2 FNYEAQ. CDR3 nucleotide sequence: TGTGCCAGCAGCTTAAAGGGACTAGCGGGAGTGTTCGATGAGCAGTTCTTC. As protein: CASSLKGLAGVFDEQFF. Together with reference TRBV7-6 and TRBJ2-1, the CDR3 gives the full variable domain: GAGVSQSPRYKVTKRGQDVALRCDPISGHVSLYWYRQALGQGPEFLTYFNYEAQQDKSGLPNDRFSAERPEGSISTLTIQRTEQRDSAMYRCASSLKGLAGVFDEQFFGPGTRLTVL.

On this clonotype: Being one base from a much bigger clone, this may be a read error. The CDR3 here is CASSQDRVPVNTIYF. The DNA of the CDR3 is TGCGCCAGCAGCCAGGACAGGGTGCCTGTAAACACCATATATTTT. V is TRBV4-3 and J is TRBJ1-3, with 8 bases matching TRBD1. Germline trimming cut 3 bases from V and 6 bases from J; bases unmatched to any gene: 7. Germline V gene lookup returns CDR1 LGHNA and CDR2 YSLEER. The CDR3 is made up of 15 amino acids.

This sequence joins TRBV2 and TRBJ2-1; TRBD1 agrees at 10 bases. Trimming cost V 9 bases and J 5 bases; bases outside gene matches: 4. This CDR3 has 13 residues. Germline lookup yields CDR1 SNHLY and CDR2 FYNNEI. The CDR3 DNA reads as TGTGCCAGGAAGGGGACAGGGGACAATGAGCAGTTCTTC. It encodes CARKGTGDNEQFF.

The genes are TRBV4-2 and TRBJ1-2; weak D call: TRBD1 (6 bases). From germline, CDR1 is LGHNA and CDR2 YNFKEQ. Trimming left V 1 base short and J 6 bases short, with 12 bases between. The CDR3 spans 14 residues. The DNA for the CDR3 is TGTGCCAGCAGCCAAGGGGAGGGGGGCCATGGCTACACCTTC. Protein: CASSQGEGGHGYTF.

This chain connects TRBV6-2 or TRBV6-3 to TRBJ1-5; no clear D gene. This CDR3 contains 12 residues. Trimming took 4 bases from V and 5 from J, leaving 6 bases between them. CDR1 is MNHEY, CDR2 SVGEGT, per germline. CDR3: CASSFSDQPQHF. The CDR3 bases are TGTGCCAGCAGTTTCTCAGATCAGCCCCAGCATTTT.

The chain has TRBV10-1 and TRBJ1-1; D is uncertain. The V end lost 0 bases, the J end lost 4 bases, and 15 bases lay between the germline ends. The CDR3 has 16 amino acids. Germline CDR1 WNHNN, CDR2 SYGVQD (reference sequence). Here the CDR3 DNA reads TGCGCCAGCAGTGAGTCAGGGTCCACGCCGAGCACTGAAGCTTTCTTT. Its translation: CASSESGSTPSTEAFF.

The J gene is TRBJ2-1, the V gene TRBV12-3 or TRBV12-4; the D is unclear. The CDR3 sequence is 13 residues long. Trimming cost V 5 bases and J 8 bases, with 13 bases left between them. CDR3 in amino acids: CASSRQGLDEQFF. The CDR3, as DNA: TGTGCCAGCAGTCGACAAGGGTTGGATGAGCAGTTCTTC.

This clonotype was recorded only once. The rearrangement joins TRBV30 to TRBJ1-5; D gene unclear. This CDR3 comprises 13 residues. Germline V gene sequence: CDR1 GTSNPN, CDR2 SVGIG (reference sequence). The ends were cut back, 0 bases at V and 7 bases at J, with 10 bases in the middle. The CDR3 sequence: CAWSVDKGQPQHF. The CDR3 nucleotides are TGTGCCTGGAGTGTTGATAAGGGCCAGCCCCAGCATTTT.

The CDR3, as DNA: TGCAGTGCTAGAAGCTCGACCTACGAGCAGTACTTC. It codes for CSARSSTYEQYF. The V call is TRBV20-1, the J call TRBJ2-7, with D unresolved. Looked up from germline, CDR1 is DFQATT and CDR2 is SNEGSKA (reference sequence). V was shortened by 2 bases and J by 2 bases, with 7 bases between the two germline ends. This CDR3 region has 12 residues.

The chain is built from TRBV6-4 and TRBJ2-1, with TRBD2 matching 10 bases. Germline values: CDR1 MRHNA, CDR2 SNTAGT. Trimming took 0 bases from V and 8 from J; bases not matched to a gene: 4. The CDR3 is 15 residues long. The CDR3 sequence is CASSDSASGGDEQFF. The CDR3 DNA follows: TGTGCCAGCAGTGACTCGGCTAGCGGGGGCGATGAGCAGTTCTTC.

This sequence joins TRBV6-2 or TRBV6-3 and TRBJ1-6; D unresolved. The CDR3 loop spans 14 amino acids. V dropped 2 bases and J dropped 8 bases, with 10 bases sitting between them. CDR1 and CDR2 (germline): MNHEY, SVGEGT. CDR3 in DNA: TGTGCCAGCAGTTACCAGGCAGCACATTCACCCCTCCACTTT. The encoded protein is CASSYQAAHSPLHF.